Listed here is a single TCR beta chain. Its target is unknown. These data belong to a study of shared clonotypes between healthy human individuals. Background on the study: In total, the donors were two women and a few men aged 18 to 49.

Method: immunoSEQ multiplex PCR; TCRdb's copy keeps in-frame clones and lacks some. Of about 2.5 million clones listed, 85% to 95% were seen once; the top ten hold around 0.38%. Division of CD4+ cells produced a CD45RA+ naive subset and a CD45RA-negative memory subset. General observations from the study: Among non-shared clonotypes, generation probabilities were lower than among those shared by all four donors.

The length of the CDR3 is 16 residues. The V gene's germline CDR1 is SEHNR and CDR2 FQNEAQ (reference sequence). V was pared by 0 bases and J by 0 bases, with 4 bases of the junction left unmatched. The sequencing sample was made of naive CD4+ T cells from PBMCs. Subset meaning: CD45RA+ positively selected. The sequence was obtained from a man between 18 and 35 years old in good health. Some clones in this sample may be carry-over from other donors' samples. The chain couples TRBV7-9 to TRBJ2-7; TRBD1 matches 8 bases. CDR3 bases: TGTGCCAGCAGCTTAGCACGGACAGGGAGCTCCTACGAGCAGTACTTC. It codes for CASSLARTGSSYEQYF.